This T cell receptor beta chain was obtained from a study of OX40 agonist ivuxolimab in advanced cancers. Whole-study results and caveats: Fewer expanded clones were found on average in CD4+ than in CD8+ T cells. Among patients with partial responses at 0.1-3.0 mg/kg, clonal expansion was among the lowest.

There are a few counts of this clone. Its antigen is unknown. CDR3 length equals 17 residues. V dropped 2 bases and J dropped 3 bases, with 17 bases sitting between them. Germline V gives CDR1 SEHNR, CDR2 FQNEAQ (reference sequence). TCRdb's table, derived via immunoSEQ multiplex PCR, lists solely in-frame clones and lacks some. The table includes around 45,000 clones, 88% detected once. The sample was CD4+ or CD8+ T cells sorted from blood, taken in a trial of the OX40 agonist ivuxolimab. The sequence derives from an adult with an advanced solid tumor such as melanoma, head and neck, liver or kidney cancer. J is TRBJ2-1 and V is TRBV7-9, with a possible D match to TRBD2 (7 bases). The CDR3 is CASSLRGGTFLYNEQFF. In nucleotides, the CDR3 is TGTGCCAGCAGCTTAAGGGGGGGTACTTTTCTCTACAATGAGCAGTTCTTC.